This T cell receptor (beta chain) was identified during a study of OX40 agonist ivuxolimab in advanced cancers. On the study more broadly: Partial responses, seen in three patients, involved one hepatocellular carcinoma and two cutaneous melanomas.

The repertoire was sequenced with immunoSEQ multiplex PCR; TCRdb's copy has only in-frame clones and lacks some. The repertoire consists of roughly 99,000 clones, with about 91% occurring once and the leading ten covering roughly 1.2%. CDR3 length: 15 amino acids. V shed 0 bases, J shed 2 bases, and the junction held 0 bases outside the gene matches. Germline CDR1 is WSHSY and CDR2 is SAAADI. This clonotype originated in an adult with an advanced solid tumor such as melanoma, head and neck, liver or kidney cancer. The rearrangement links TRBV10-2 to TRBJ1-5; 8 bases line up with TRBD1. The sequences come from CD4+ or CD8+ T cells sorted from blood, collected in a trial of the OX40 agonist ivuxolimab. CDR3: CASSESTGGNQPQHF. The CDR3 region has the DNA TGCGCCAGCAGTGAGTCGACAGGGGGCAATCAGCCCCAGCATTTT.